This TCR beta chain was recorded in a study of early T cells in non-severe SARS-CoV-2 infection (dated by TCRdb to the early 2020s). Turning to the overall study: Because TCR sequencing was done on bulk RNA from unsorted whole blood, the alpha and beta chains could not be paired.

This clonotype is identified as medium-sized (0.01 to 0.1%). Its antigen specificity is not known. No qualities accompany the bases; no much larger clone lies one base away. Taken from the germline V gene (reference sequence), the CDR1 and CDR2 loops are LGHDT and YNNKEL. The CDR3 holds 15 amino acids from the cysteine to the phenylalanine. CDR3 DNA is the only sequence kept; it has 45 bases, read in frame from the first base. Trimming costs V 2 bases and J 5 bases, and their ends lie 15 bases apart. The investigation overall reported the following: VDJdb matching was skewed toward anti-spike CD8 responses and likely underestimated virus-specific expansions, missing private and CD4 specificities.

Receptor libraries were prepared by 5' RACE. The run used a NextSeq 500. In the TCR library protocol, unique molecular identifiers were attached to individual cDNA molecules to correct for PCR bias and sequencing error. Both TCR alpha and beta chains were sequenced, and tight co-correlation was observed between alpha and beta sequence abundances in each sample. Concerning the study's data processing: Decombinator V4 was used to perform V gene, J gene and CDR3 annotation of TCR sequences. TCRs were defined as expanded if a significant change between any two time points was detected under a Poisson model with p below 0.0001. TCR abundances were normalised to the total number of TCRs sequenced per sample and were expressed as counts per million. TRAV1-2 paired with TRAJ12, TRAJ20 or TRAJ33 defined MAIT TCRs, while TRAV10 paired with TRAJ18 defined iNKT TCRs. VDJdb, accessed on 1 November 2021, was searched for TCRs annotated for CMV, EBV and SARS-CoV-2, and TCRs annotated for more than one antigen were excluded. The raw public data were reprocessed by TCRdb itself: fastp quality trimming at Q25, MiXCR clonotype calling, in-frame beta chains only. Here each entry gathers all rows of one CDR3 protein and keeps the most common genes and DNA. The V and J calls were not made by the authors but by TCRdb's processing. Present in this sample are some 50,000 distinct CDR3 sequences, about 4% of which were seen just once. The ten largest account for 6% of the sample.

Set within a cohort of healthcare workers in London, UK, this nested case-control study involved weekly PCR testing of nasopharyngeal swabs along with blood sampling. Healthcare workers were enrolled in the week of the UK lockdown, from 23 to 31 March 2020, and were followed every week for up to about 16 weeks. Sequenced material: whole blood. The rearrangement joined TRBV3-1 to TRBJ1-1; TRBD1 is a possible D gene, resting on 6 matching bases. This TCR came from an adult who was a healthcare worker with PCR-confirmed SARS-CoV-2 infection or an uninfected control (not recorded which). The CDR3 protein is CASSQIGGKVTEAFF. The bases read TGTGCCAGCAGCCAAATTGGGGGCAAGGTGACTGAAGCTTTCTTT. The CDR3 plus the reference TRBV3-1 and TRBJ1-1 genes for the other parts give the full variable domain: DTAVSQTPKYLVTQMGNDKSIKCEQNLGHDTMYWYKQDSKKFLKIMFSYNNKELIINETVPNRFSPKSPDKAHLNLHINSLELGDSAVYFCASSQIGGKVTEAFFGQGTRLTVV.